A single sample is the source of the 16 T cell receptor beta chains below, sequenced in a study of PD-1 blockade in classical Hodgkin lymphoma. Specified time point: cycle 4 day 1 (C4D1), after less than 7 weeks of nivolumab. After autologous stem cell transplantation all patients relapsed, and prior brentuximab vedotin exposure differed between cohorts. Some clones are missing from TCRdb's copy, which holds only in-frame ones; the method was immunoSEQ multiplex PCR. The table has some 95,000 clones, around nine tenths seen once. Sequenced material: peripheral blood mononuclear cells (PBMCs), taken before the fourth cycle of nivolumab. These receptors all come from a human donor with classical Hodgkin lymphoma.

This chain uses TRBV5-5 with TRBJ2-1, with 8 bases matching TRBD1. After removal of 6 bases from V and 3 bases from J, the junction contained 8 bases not matched to a gene. The CDR3 is made up of 15 amino acids. In germline, CDR1 is SGHKS, CDR2 YYEKEE (reference sequence). The CDR3 sequence: CASTFQGANYNEQFF. The CDR3 DNA follows: TGTGCCAGCACCTTCCAGGGGGCTAACTACAATGAGCAGTTCTTC.

V is TRBV19 and J is TRBJ1-4; TRBD1 agrees at 9 bases. This CDR3 spans 16 amino acids. With V trimmed by 7 bases and J by 8 bases, 14 bases remained unmatched. CDR1 LNHDA and CDR2 SQIVND come from the germline V gene (reference sequence). This CDR3 is CASTPWAQGAGEKLFF. In DNA form, the CDR3 reads TGTGCCAGTACTCCTTGGGCACAGGGGGCAGGGGAAAAACTGTTTTTT. Combining the CDR3 with reference TRBV19 and TRBJ1-4 gives the whole variable domain DGGITQSPKYLFRKEGQNVTLSCEQNLNHDAMYWYRQDPGQGLRLIYYSQIVNDFQKGDIAEGYSVSREKKESFPLTVTSAQKNPTAFYLCASTPWAQGAGEKLFFGSGTQLSVL.

The rearrangement uses TRBV19 and TRBJ2-7, with TRBD2 matching 8 bases. This CDR3 is 11 amino acids long. Trimming cost V 11 bases and J 1 base; bases outside gene matches: 1. Germline CDR1 and CDR2: LNHDA and SQIVND (reference sequence). The CDR3 bases are TGTGCCCGGGGGGGATCCTACGAGCAGTACTTC. Protein sequence: CARGGSYEQYF.

This chain links TRBV19 with TRBJ1-4, with unresolved D. CDR1 is LNHDA, CDR2 SQIVND, per germline (reference sequence). The V end was cut by 6 bases, the J end by 0 bases, with 8 bases between. This CDR3 spans 14 amino acids. The CDR3 bases are TGTGCCAGTAGACCCCTTGCAACTAATGAAAAACTGTTTTTT. This encodes CASRPLATNEKLFF.

The chain links TRBV28 to TRBJ2-2, with D possibly called TRBD1 or TRBD2 (5 bases each). The germline V gene has CDR1 MDHEN and CDR2 SYDVKM. The CDR3 consists of 15 residues. Between the trimmed V and J ends, which lost 5 bases and 5 bases, there was a span of 15 bases. CDR3 protein: CASSIRGVLTGELFF. The CDR3 DNA reads as TGTGCCAGCAGTATTCGGGGCGTACTTACCGGGGAGCTGTTTTTT.

This clone came up once. In nucleotides, the CDR3 is TGCGCCAGCAGCCAAGAGTCGGGGGGCTCCTACAATGAGCAGTTCTTC. Translation gives CASSQESGGSYNEQFF. V gene TRBV4-3 combines with J gene TRBJ2-1; 7 positions match TRBD2. The CDR3 is made up of 16 amino acids. The ends lost 0 bases at V and 0 bases at J; junction bases unmatched: 2. The germline V gene encodes CDR1 LGHNA and CDR2 YSLEER.

V is TRBV19 and J is TRBJ1-3; D may be TRBD1 (5 bases). Trimming stripped 2 bases from V and 3 bases from J, with 14 bases between. The CDR3 loop spans 16 amino acids. Germline assignment: CDR1 LNHDA and CDR2 SQIVND (reference sequence). The CDR3 coding sequence is TGTGCCAGTAGTATAACGTTACAGGACAATGGAAACACCATATATTTT. Translation: CASSITLQDNGNTIYF.

This chain connects TRBV7-9 to TRBJ2-3; a weak D match, TRBD2 (6 bases). CDR3 length: 13 residues. V lost 5 bases and J 5 bases, leaving 11 bases between the germline ends. From germline, CDR1 is SEHNR and CDR2 FQNEAQ (reference sequence). CDR3 amino acids: CASSQGLQDTQYF. DNA for the CDR3: TGTGCCAGCAGCCAGGGACTTCAAGATACGCAGTATTTT.

V usage is TRBV29-1 and J usage is TRBJ1-1; tentative D call: TRBD1 (5 bases). Trimming removed 4 bases from V and 6 bases from J, with 9 bases in between. The germline V gene encodes CDR1 SQVTM and CDR2 ANQGSEA. The CDR3 contains 11 residues. The CDR3: CSVVGGSEAFF. DNA for the CDR3: TGCAGCGTTGTTGGGGGATCTGAAGCTTTCTTT.

CDR3 sequence: CASTLEVSGGFFYEQYF. CDR3 nucleotides: TGTGCCAGCACCTTGGAGGTTAGCGGGGGTTTTTTCTACGAGCAGTACTTC. This rearrangement joins TRBV11-2 to TRBJ2-7; 9 nucleotides agree with TRBD2. Germline V gene lookup returns CDR1 SGHAT and CDR2 FQNNGV. The V and J ends lost 7 bases and 3 bases, in that order; junction bases with no gene match: 16. The CDR3 extends over 17 amino acids. Filled out from reference TRBV11-2 and TRBJ2-7, the complete variable domain reads EAGVAQSPRYKIIEKRQSVAFWCNPISGHATLYWYQQILGQGPKLLIQFQNNGVVDDSQLPKDRFSAERLKGVDSTLKIQPAKLEDSAVYLCASTLEVSGGFFYEQYFGPGTRLTVT.

The chain couples TRBV7-9 to TRBJ2-4; D is unresolved. The CDR3 runs 15 residues. Trimming cost V 5 bases and J 3 bases, with 14 bases left between them. Germline CDR1 SEHNR, CDR2 FQNEAQ (reference sequence). CDR3: CASSVFPDDKNIQYF. CDR3 sequence (DNA): TGTGCCAGCAGCGTCTTCCCAGACGACAAAAACATTCAGTACTTC.

This chain joins TRBV9 and TRBJ2-3; 7 nucleotides match TRBD1. The CDR3 extends over 16 amino acids. Germline trimming cut 4 bases from V and 5 bases from J; bases unmatched to any gene: 13. Germline V gene lookup returns CDR1 SGDLS and CDR2 YYNGEE. The CDR3: CASSPTLRGQGDTQYF. CDR3 coding DNA: TGTGCCAGCAGCCCTACCTTGAGGGGGCAGGGAGATACGCAGTATTTT.

This clone was counted between two and nine times. The V and J genes are TRBV7-9 and TRBJ1-2; D unclear. Per germline, CDR1 SEHNR and CDR2 FQNEAQ (reference sequence). This CDR3 comprises 14 residues. Deletions cut 3 bases from V and 2 bases from J, with 10 bases between. CDR3 nucleotides: TGTGCCAGCAGCTTCCAGGAGACCAACTATGGCTACACCTTC. Its protein product is CASSFQETNYGYTF.

This clone appeared a single time. The V gene is TRBV30, the J gene TRBJ2-7; 7 bases map to TRBD2. The CDR3 totals 15 residues. The J segment lost 0 bases and the V segment lost 3 bases, leaving 8 bases of the junction unmatched. Per germline, CDR1 GTSNPN and CDR2 SVGIG (reference sequence). The CDR3 region is CAWRRSGGPSYEQYF. For the CDR3, the DNA is TGTGCCTGGAGAAGGTCGGGGGGTCCCTCCTACGAGCAGTACTTC.

This sequence joins TRBV5-1 and TRBJ1-1, with D unclear. The CDR3 runs to 14 residues. V was trimmed by 1 base and J by 4 bases, leaving 11 bases between them. In germline, CDR1 is SGHRS, CDR2 YFSETQ. CDR3 sequence (DNA): TGCGCCAGCAGCTTGTCGGCCCTGGGCACTGAAGCTTTCTTT. Translating it yields CASSLSALGTEAFF.

This clone was recorded only once. The chain combines TRBV27 with TRBJ2-7, with 8 positions matching TRBD2. After removal of 7 bases from V and 5 bases from J, the junction contained 16 bases not matched to a gene. CDR3 length: 16 residues. Germline V gene data show CDR1 as MNHEY and CDR2 as SMNVEV (reference sequence). The CDR3 loop is CASTKAPPGLAHEQYF. The CDR3 DNA is TGTGCCAGCACCAAAGCCCCCCCAGGACTAGCCCACGAGCAGTACTTC.